Each of the 32 T cell receptor beta chains below was sequenced from the same sample in a study of shared T cell receptors in the human thymus. TCRdb's copy holds only in-frame clones and misses some; the assay was immunoSEQ multiplex PCR. The sample yields some 640,000 clones, around 87% seen once. Separately, the same data were catalogued under a study of human thymus T cells.

Input material: thymocytes. These receptors were taken from a boy in the first two years of life with a congenital heart defect.

This chain connects TRBV7-2 to TRBJ2-7; 9 bases are a match to TRBD1. CDR3 length: 14 amino acids. Trimming removed 7 bases from V and 4 bases from J; junction bases left unmatched: 8. CDR1 SGHTA and CDR2 FQGNSA come from the germline V gene. The DNA for the CDR3 is TGTGCCAGCACTTTAGGGGACAGGGTATACGAGCAGTACTTC. Its protein is CASTLGDRVYEQYF. The full variable domain, rest sourced from reference TRBV7-2 and TRBJ2-7, is GAGVSQSPSNKVTEKGKDVELRCDPISGHTALYWYRQSLGQGLEFLIYFQGNSAPDKSGLPSDRFSAERTGGSVSTLTIQRTQQEDSAVYLCASTLGDRVYEQYFGPGTRLTVT.

This chain connects TRBV19 to TRBJ1-5, with a weak D call TRBD1 (5 bases). Per germline, CDR1 LNHDA and CDR2 SQIVND (reference sequence). The CDR3 spans 17 residues. V dropped 4 bases and J dropped 2 bases, with 18 bases sitting between them. CDR3 protein: CASSKVGGGVCNQPQHF. Here the CDR3 DNA reads TGTGCCAGTAGTAAGGTTGGCGGAGGGGTCTGCAATCAGCCCCAGCATTTT.

The chain is built from TRBV27 and TRBJ2-7, with D possibly being TRBD2 (6 bases). Germline V gives CDR1 MNHEY, CDR2 SMNVEV (reference sequence). The V gene lost 4 bases and the J gene lost 0 bases, with 19 bases spanning the gap. This CDR3 contains 17 residues. CDR3: CASSSTPGLLSSYEQYF. The CDR3 nucleotides are TGTGCCAGCAGTTCGACACCGGGACTTCTTAGCTCCTACGAGCAGTACTTC.

The rearrangement joins TRBV5-1 to TRBJ1-1; 11 nucleotides agree with TRBD1. With V trimmed by 0 bases and J by 6 bases, 4 bases remained unmatched. CDR3 length: 15 amino acids. Germline loops: CDR1 SGHRS, CDR2 YFSETQ. This CDR3 is CASSLDGQGAAEAFF. The CDR3, as DNA: TGCGCCAGCAGCTTGGACGGACAGGGGGCCGCTGAAGCTTTCTTT.

This chain connects TRBV27 to TRBJ2-4, with a weak D call TRBD1 (5 bases). Germline CDR1 and CDR2: MNHEY and SMNVEV (reference sequence). This CDR3 region has 15 residues. Trimming cost V 6 bases and J 1 base, with 13 bases left between them. The CDR3 loop is CASSLRVGAKNIQYF. The CDR3 DNA sequence: TGTGCCAGCAGCCTCAGGGTTGGGGCCAAAAACATTCAGTACTTC.

The chain links TRBV5-1 to TRBJ1-2; 7 nucleotides align to TRBD1. Germline CDR1 SGHRS, CDR2 YFSETQ. V shed 0 bases, J shed 6 bases, and the junction held 2 bases outside the gene matches. This CDR3 has 13 amino acids. The CDR3 here is CASSLVQGNGYTF. CDR3 in DNA: TGCGCCAGCAGCTTGGTACAGGGGAATGGCTACACCTTC.

The table lists this clone with a count of one. The chain links TRBV4-3 to TRBJ1-1; D call uncertain. The CDR3 is 17 residues long. Trimming pared 0 bases from V and 6 bases from J, leaving 20 bases between. The V gene's germline CDR1 is LGHNA and CDR2 YSLEER. The DNA of the CDR3 is TGCGCCAGCAGCCAAGAATTCGGTCGGGAGGGCGGCGCTGAAGCTTTCTTT. Translation: CASSQEFGREGGAEAFF.

This rearrangement joins TRBV27 to TRBJ2-5; D possibly corresponds to TRBD2 (5 bases). In germline, CDR1 is MNHEY, CDR2 SMNVEV (reference sequence). Trimming pared 5 bases from V and 5 bases from J, leaving 15 bases between. The CDR3 totals 14 residues. DNA for the CDR3: TGTGCCAGCAGTCCCCTCTGGGGAGCGGAGACCCAGTACTTC. The encoded protein is CASSPLWGAETQYF.

The CDR3 spells CASSPTMLVRGEQYF. The CDR3 nucleotides are TGTGCCAGCAGCCCGACGATGTTGGTCCGGGGCGAGCAGTACTTC. This chain connects TRBV5-5 to TRBJ2-7, with a tentative D call TRBD2 (5 bases). The length of the CDR3 is 15 residues. The V end was cut by 4 bases, the J end by 6 bases, with 20 bases between. CDR1 is SGHKS, CDR2 YYEKEE, per germline (reference sequence).

There are a few counts of this clone. This chain uses TRBV10-3 with TRBJ2-2, with TRBD1 identical over 10 bases. The germline V gene has CDR1 ENHRY and CDR2 SYGVKD. This CDR3 has 16 residues. Trimming took 0 bases from V and 6 from J; bases not matched to a gene: 4. DNA of the CDR3: TGTGCCATCAGTGAGTCGGGGACAGGGGTATCCGGGGAGCTGTTTTTT. Translated: CAISESGTGVSGELFF.

The V gene is TRBV11-2, the J gene TRBJ2-7; 9 nucleotides align to TRBD1. V lost 5 bases, J lost 1 base, and 12 bases stayed unmatched. The CDR3 is made up of 17 amino acids. CDR1 is SGHAT, CDR2 FQNNGV, per germline. CDR3 sequence reads: CASSIRGWDRESYEQYF. The CDR3 DNA reads TGTGCCAGCAGCATTCGTGGCTGGGACAGGGAATCCTACGAGCAGTACTTC.

The CDR3 region is CASSLDFLAGVVYEQYF. CDR3 coding DNA: TGTGCCAGCAGCTTAGACTTCCTAGCGGGAGTCGTCTACGAGCAGTACTTC. This sequence joins TRBV11-2 and TRBJ2-7; 10 bases match TRBD2. This CDR3 spans 17 amino acids. The germline V gene has CDR1 SGHAT and CDR2 FQNNGV. The V and J ends lost 0 bases and 3 bases, in that order; junction bases with no gene match: 8.

V usage is TRBV7-9 and J usage is TRBJ2-7; D ambiguous. Per germline, CDR1 SEHNR and CDR2 FQNEAQ (reference sequence). CDR3 length: 13 residues. Trimming shortened V by 2 bases and J by 6 bases, and 11 bases separated the two germline ends. CDR3: CASSLQVKAEQYF. For the CDR3, the DNA is TGTGCCAGCAGCTTACAGGTCAAGGCCGAGCAGTACTTC.

The CDR3, as DNA: TGTGCCAGCAGCAAAATCGGTGCAACTAATGAAAAACTGTTTTTT. The encoded protein is CASSKIGATNEKLFF. V and J are TRBV21-1 and TRBJ1-4. TRBV21-1 is flagged as a pseudogene. The CDR3 has 15 amino acids.

The genes are TRBV18 and TRBJ2-1; 8 bases are a match to TRBD2. V lost 6 bases and J lost 5; bases outside the gene matches: 12. Germline lookup yields CDR1 KGHSH and CDR2 LQKENI. The CDR3 is 16 amino acids. The CDR3 nucleotides read TGTGCCAGCTCCCCCCGGGGGCGGGAGGTTAACAATGAGCAGTTCTTC. It yields the protein CASSPRGREVNNEQFF.

The V and J genes are TRBV30 and TRBJ1-5; no clear D. V gave up 4 bases and J gave up 5 bases, with 21 bases separating them. In germline, CDR1 is GTSNPN, CDR2 SVGIG (reference sequence). CDR3 length: 16 residues. The DNA of the CDR3 is TGTGCCTGGAAGTGCGACATGAATAGGATTGATCAGCCCCAGCATTTT. Protein: CAWKCDMNRIDQPQHF.

This clone has only a few counts. This chain links TRBV27 with TRBJ1-2; 7 bases map to TRBD1. CDR1 MNHEY and CDR2 SMNVEV come from the germline V gene (reference sequence). V was pared by 6 bases and J by 2 bases, with 12 bases of the junction left unmatched. The CDR3 has 16 residues. The CDR3, as DNA: TGTGCCAGCAGCCCCAATGGGGGGACAGCGAACTATGGCTACACCTTC. Translated, it gives CASSPNGGTANYGYTF.

The V and J genes are TRBV13 and TRBJ1-6; no clear D gene. Trimming removed 4 bases at V and 0 bases at J, with 10 bases between. The germline V gene encodes CDR1 PRHDT and CDR2 FYEKMQ (reference sequence). This CDR3 contains 16 residues. The CDR3 is CASSSGYPSYNSPLHF. The CDR3 nucleotides are TGTGCCAGCAGCTCCGGTTACCCCTCCTATAATTCACCCCTCCACTTT.

This clone was recorded once. The chain combines TRBV28 with TRBJ1-1; TRBD1 matches 7 bases. The trim removed 8 bases at V and 2 bases at J, leaving 8 bases unmatched. This CDR3 spans 14 amino acids. The V gene's germline CDR1 is MDHEN and CDR2 SYDVKM. This CDR3 is CASPEQGPNTEAFF. Here the CDR3 DNA reads TGTGCCAGCCCAGAACAGGGGCCTAACACTGAAGCTTTCTTT.

The chain uses TRBV28 and TRBJ2-7; 8 bases are a match to TRBD2. This CDR3 contains 15 residues. The germline V gene has CDR1 MDHEN and CDR2 SYDVKM. J gave up 3 bases and V 7 bases, and 11 bases lay outside the gene matches. CDR3 residues: CASTGRGDNSYEQYF. For the CDR3, the DNA is TGTGCCAGCACCGGGCGGGGGGACAACAGCTACGAGCAGTACTTC.

This clone was detected only a few times. One junction end disagrees with the germline gene, perhaps due to a read error. This chain links TRBV7-7 with TRBJ1-1; 7 bases match TRBD1. Germline CDR1 is SSHAT and CDR2 is FNYEAQ (reference sequence). This CDR3 has 14 amino acids. CDR3 DNA sequence: TGTGCTAGCAGCTTCGACAGGGTCGGGACTGAAGCTTTCTTT. Its translation: CASSFDRVGTEAFF.

This rearrangement joins TRBV10-2 to TRBJ2-1; 12 bases agree with TRBD2. V lost 7 bases and J lost 8; bases outside the gene matches: 15. The CDR3 runs to 17 residues. The V gene's germline CDR1 is WSHSY and CDR2 SAAADI. CDR3 region: CASTFIRTSGKADEQFF. CDR3 in DNA: TGCGCCAGCACGTTTATTAGGACTAGCGGGAAAGCCGATGAGCAGTTCTTC.

The V gene is TRBV12-5, the J gene TRBJ2-2; D is uncertain. Germline assignment: CDR1 LGHNT and CDR2 FRNRAP. This CDR3 is built from 12 residues. Deletions cut 5 bases from V and 7 bases from J, with 8 bases between. DNA of the CDR3: TGTGCTAGTGGTCAACTCAACGGGGAGCTGTTTTTT. This sequence encodes CASGQLNGELFF.

This chain joins TRBV29-1 and TRBJ2-2, with a possible D match to TRBD1 (7 bases). Trimming took off 2 bases at V and 3 bases at J, with 19 bases between the two ends. The CDR3 spans 17 residues. Germline values: CDR1 SQVTM, CDR2 ANQGSEA. The DNA for the CDR3 is TGCAGCGTTGAACAGACAGGGCGGGATTGGCACACCGGGGAGCTGTTTTTT. Its protein product is CSVEQTGRDWHTGELFF.

The chain is built from TRBV6-1 and TRBJ2-7; a weak D match, TRBD1 (5 bases). Germline CDR1 and CDR2: MNHNS and SASEGT. Trimming stripped 0 bases from V and 6 bases from J, with 15 bases between. The length of the CDR3 is 15 residues. The CDR3 loop reads CASSEAGQGRGEQYF. The DNA for the CDR3 is TGTGCCAGCAGTGAAGCAGGCCAGGGTCGCGGCGAGCAGTACTTC.

V gene TRBV5-8 combines with J gene TRBJ2-3, with TRBD1 identical over 7 bases. The V gene's germline CDR1 is SGHTS and CDR2 YDEGEE. This CDR3 contains 17 residues. After removal of 4 bases from V and 14 bases from J, the junction contained 25 bases not matched to a gene. DNA of the CDR3: TGTGCCAGCAGCCCCAATGACCCCGCGGGCCGAGGGGGCGACTCGTATTTT. This encodes CASSPNDPAGRGGDSYF.

This clone was detected only once. This chain connects TRBV15 to TRBJ2-7, with D possibly being TRBD2 (5 bases). V shed 0 bases and J shed 2 bases, with 11 bases lying between them. Germline CDR1 and CDR2: LNHNV and YYDKDF (reference sequence). The CDR3 runs 15 residues. CDR3 amino acids: CATSREGRRPYEQYF. In nucleotides, the CDR3 is TGTGCCACCAGCAGAGAGGGTAGGAGGCCCTACGAGCAGTACTTC.

The chain couples TRBV19 to TRBJ2-7, with D possibly TRBD1 on 6 matching bases. V lost 6 bases and J lost 3, with 15 bases in between. The CDR3 loop spans 14 amino acids. CDR1 and CDR2 from the germline V gene are LNHDA and SQIVND (reference sequence). CDR3 nucleotide sequence: TGTGCCAGTAGCTCAGGGGCAGGCTACTACGAGCAGTACTTC. Its protein product is CASSSGAGYYEQYF.

The chain employs TRBV28 and TRBJ1-2; a possible D gene is TRBD1 (5 bases). CDR1 is MDHEN and CDR2 is SYDVKM in the germline V gene. CDR3 length: 12 amino acids. The V and J ends lost 6 bases and 6 bases respectively, with 11 bases between them. Here the CDR3 DNA reads TGTGCCAGCAGGCGACAGAAAAATGGCTACACCTTC. This gives the protein CASRRQKNGYTF.

This chain connects TRBV6-1 to TRBJ1-1, with 8 positions matching TRBD1. In germline, CDR1 is MNHNS, CDR2 SASEGT. The CDR3 extends over 13 amino acids. The ends lost 5 bases at V and 5 bases at J; junction bases unmatched: 4. The CDR3 sequence is CASSSRTGTEAFF. The DNA for the CDR3 is TGTGCCAGCAGTTCACGGACAGGGACTGAAGCTTTCTTT.

This chain joins TRBV13 and TRBJ1-3; tentatively, D is TRBD1 (5 bases). Germline V lookup: CDR1 PRHDT, CDR2 FYEKMQ (reference sequence). The CDR3 runs to 16 residues. Trimming removed 0 bases at V and 0 bases at J, with 9 bases between. The CDR3 loop reads CASSLGTAISGNTIYF. CDR3 DNA: TGTGCCAGCAGCTTAGGGACAGCCATCTCTGGAAACACCATATATTTT.

The chain combines TRBV28 with TRBJ1-5; the D gene is possibly TRBD1 (6 bases). The CDR3 is 17 amino acids. V was pared by 6 bases and J by 4 bases, with 22 bases between. The germline V gene encodes CDR1 MDHEN and CDR2 SYDVKM. DNA of the CDR3: TGTGCCAGCAGGCCAAGGACAGCTGGGGGGGTTAATCAGCCCCAGCATTTT. This translates into CASRPRTAGGVNQPQHF. Full variable domain (remainder filled in from reference TRBV28 and TRBJ1-5): DVKVTQSSRYLVKRTGEKVFLECVQDMDHENMFWYRQDPGLGLRLIYFSYDVKMKEKGDIPEGYSVSREKKERFSLILESASTNQTSMYLCASRPRTAGGVNQPQHFGDGTRLSIL.